The rows below give T cell receptor beta chains drawn from one sample of a study of blood T cell repertoires in COVID-19. Produced via immunoSEQ multiplex PCR; TCRdb's table is partial and in-frame only. The sample holds around 300,000 clones, 90% seen once. The sequenced sample was peripheral blood. The receptors were sampled from a woman in her 40s with COVID-19, enrolled during active disease. Each CDR3 is given with its conserved first and last residue. Each record gives: J gene, D gene, clone size, V gene, CDR3 DNA, CDR3 protein. A D gene is named only where the DNA matches it firmly. Not all rows give a size; the values are once, few, many and, for expanded clones, a class.

>TRBJ1-1|TRBD1|.|TRBV27
TGTGCCAGCAGTTTAACAGGGGCTTGGAACACTGAAGCTTTCTTT
CASSLTGAWNTEAFF
>TRBJ1-1|.|.|TRBV2
TGTGCCAGCAGTGAAAAGGGACTAGGCACGGAGAACACTGAAGCTTTCTTT
CASSEKGLGTENTEAFF
>TRBJ1-2|.|.|TRBV25-1
TGTGCCAGCAGGGGCGGGGACTATGGCTACACCTTC
CASRGGDYGYTF
>TRBJ2-7|TRBD2|.|TRBV4-3
TGCGCCAGCAGCCAAGCGGGGGGAGCGGGGGGAACCTACGAGCAGTACTTC
CASSQAGGAGGTYEQYF
>TRBJ1-2|TRBD1|.|TRBV12-3/TRBV12-4
TGTGCCAGCAGGGGACAGGGTGGCGGCTACACCTTC
CASRGQGGGYTF
>TRBJ1-1|.|once|TRBV2
TGTGCCAGCAGTGGGTGGAGCACTGAAGCTTTCTTT
CASSGWSTEAFF
>TRBJ1-6|.|.|TRBV6-5
TGTGCCAGCAGTTACGGGGCAGGGTCCTATAATTCACCCCTCCACTTT
CASSYGAGSYNSPLHF
>TRBJ1-2|TRBD1|.|TRBV7-9
TGTGCCAGCAGCTTAGGAGTGGGACAGGACTACAACTATGGCTACACCTTC
CASSLGVGQDYNYGYTF
>TRBJ2-2|.|.|TRBV19
TGTGCCAGTAGTCCCCCACCCGGTAAAATGGACACCGGGGAGCTGTTTTTT
CASSPPPGKMDTGELFF
>TRBJ2-7|TRBD2|.|TRBV6-5
TGTGCCAGCAGTTACTGGACTAGCGGGAGCTACGAGCAGTACTTC
CASSYWTSGSYEQYF
>TRBJ1-1|.|.|TRBV7-3
TGTGCCAGCAGCTTAGAGGGTAGTGAAGCTTTCTTT
CASSLEGSEAFF
>TRBJ1-2|TRBD1|.|TRBV12-3/TRBV12-4
TGTGCCAGCGGTGCCGACAGGGATTATGGCTACACCTTC
CASGADRDYGYTF
>TRBJ1-1|TRBD1|.|TRBV5-1
TGCGCCAGCAGCCCGCCGGGACAGGGCATGAACACTGAAGCTTTCTTT
CASSPPGQGMNTEAFF
>TRBJ2-1|.|.|TRBV7-2
TGTGCCAGCAGCCCGCTCGGCTCCTACAATGAGCAGTTCTTC
CASSPLGSYNEQFF